Presented here are 20 T cell receptor beta chains from one specimen sequenced in a study of CD8+ T cells in alopecia areata. Following extraction, RNA underwent reverse transcription to cDNA, which served as the sequencing template. Clones were sequenced by immunoSEQ multiplex PCR, and TCRdb holds only the in-frame ones, with some missing. This repertoire shows roughly 120,000 clones, around two fifths found once; its top ten account for 3% to 3.5%. Material for sequencing was CD4+ T cells sorted from blood. These receptors all stem from a human donor with alopecia areata.

The chain employs TRBV7-2 and TRBJ1-1; 7 nucleotides match TRBD1. The CDR3 consists of 15 residues. The germline CDR1 and CDR2 sequences are SGHTA and FQGNSA. J gave up 10 bases and V 5 bases, and 16 bases lay outside the gene matches. The CDR3 sequence: CASSDRRQGSARAFF. The CDR3 DNA sequence: TGTGCCAGCAGCGACAGAAGACAGGGCTCGGCCCGAGCTTTCTTT.

In its sample, this clone was seen a few times. The CDR3: CASSHLGGLAGGGNEQFF. The CDR3 coding sequence is TGTGCCAGCAGCCACCTTGGGGGACTAGCGGGAGGGGGCAATGAGCAGTTCTTC. The chain joins TRBV11-2 to TRBJ2-1, with 16 bases aligning to TRBD2. J lost 6 bases, V lost 5 bases, and 10 bases had no gene match. Germline V gene sequence: CDR1 SGHAT, CDR2 FQNNGV. The CDR3 runs to 18 residues.

The V call is TRBV27, the J call TRBJ2-6; D is undetermined. The length of the CDR3 is 12 residues. CDR1 MNHEY and CDR2 SMNVEV come from the germline V gene (reference sequence). Between the trimmed V and J ends, which lost 10 bases and 2 bases, there was a span of 6 bases. CDR3 sequence (DNA): TGTGCCACCTTGACTGGGGCCAACGTCCTGACTTTC. Translation gives CATLTGANVLTF.

This clone has more than one count but fewer than ten. This rearrangement joins TRBV28 to TRBJ2-1, with TRBD2 matching over 11 bases. This CDR3 is built from 16 residues. CDR1 and CDR2 from the germline V gene are MDHEN and SYDVKM. The trim removed 5 bases at V and 9 bases at J, leaving 12 bases unmatched. CDR3 in DNA: TGTGCCAGCAGTACCTTTAGCGGGAGGGCCGGAGGTGAGCAGTTCTTC. The encoded protein is CASSTFSGRAGGEQFF. Drawing the rest from reference TRBV28 and TRBJ2-1, the complete variable domain is DVKVTQSSRYLVKRTGEKVFLECVQDMDHENMFWYRQDPGLGLRLIYFSYDVKMKEKGDIPEGYSVSREKKERFSLILESASTNQTSMYLCASSTFSGRAGGEQFFGPGTRLTVL.

The V and J genes are TRBV5-1 and TRBJ2-5; maybe TRBD2 (6 bases). CDR3 length: 13 residues. The V end lost 7 bases, the J end lost 2 bases, and 12 bases lay between the germline ends. Germline values: CDR1 SGHRS, CDR2 YFSETQ. CDR3 sequence reads: CASGASEQETQYF. The CDR3 bases are TGCGCCAGCGGGGCTAGCGAACAAGAGACCCAGTACTTC.

The V call is TRBV29-1, the J call TRBJ2-1; D is unclear. V was trimmed by 5 bases and J by 0 bases, leaving 5 bases between them. This CDR3 spans 12 amino acids. Per germline, CDR1 SQVTM and CDR2 ANQGSEA. CDR3 loop: CSVRASYNEQFF. For the CDR3, the DNA is TGCAGCGTTCGCGCCTCCTACAATGAGCAGTTCTTC.

J is TRBJ2-7 and V is TRBV29-1, with TRBD2 matching 14 bases. The CDR3 sequence is 14 residues long. Trimming took 6 bases from V and 4 from J; bases not matched to a gene: 5. Germline assignment: CDR1 SQVTM and CDR2 ANQGSEA. In DNA, the CDR3 is TGCAGCGTCGCGGGGACTAGCGGGAGATACGAGCAGTACTTC. This encodes CSVAGTSGRYEQYF.

This clone was picked up a small number of times. The rearrangement links TRBV4-3 to TRBJ2-5; TRBD2 is a possible D gene (6 bases). Trimming left V 0 bases short and J 2 bases short, with 10 bases between. Germline V gives CDR1 LGHNA, CDR2 YSLEER. The CDR3 sequence is 15 residues long. CDR3 in DNA: TGCGCCAGCAGCCAAGAGTGGGCGGGGCAAGAGACCCAGTACTTC. It translates to CASSQEWAGQETQYF.

The J gene is TRBJ2-5, the V gene TRBV9; TRBD2 is a possible D gene (6 bases). CDR1 is SGDLS and CDR2 is YYNGEE in the germline V gene. The CDR3 length is 14 residues. V was clipped by 1 base and J by 2 bases, with 9 bases between them. The CDR3 coding sequence is TGTGCCAGCAGCGTATCCGGGACTCAAGAGACCCAGTACTTC. This translates into CASSVSGTQETQYF.

V gene TRBV2 combines with J gene TRBJ2-5; 7 bases are a match to TRBD2. This CDR3 has 15 residues. The germline V gene has CDR1 SNHLY and CDR2 FYNNEI. V shed 4 bases and J 2 bases; nucleotides not matched to a gene: 7. For the CDR3, the DNA is TGTGCCAGCAGTGCGATGACTAGCACTCAAGAGACCCAGTACTTC. Its protein is CASSAMTSTQETQYF.

This clone was counted only a few times. The chain carries TRBV7-9 and TRBJ2-1; TRBD2 is a possible D gene (5 bases). The CDR3 length is 15 residues. CDR1 SEHNR and CDR2 FQNEAQ come from the germline V gene (reference sequence). Trimming stripped 1 base from V and 0 bases from J, with 7 bases between. The CDR3, as DNA: TGTGCCAGCAGCTTAGGAGGGAACTCCTACAATGAGCAGTTCTTC. This encodes CASSLGGNSYNEQFF.

The rearrangement joins TRBV14 to TRBJ1-4; D unclear. The V end was cut by 0 bases, the J end by 5 bases, with 13 bases between. Germline CDR1 reads SGHDN; CDR2 reads FVKESK. The CDR3 extends over 16 amino acids. This CDR3 reads CASSQEKGLRNEKLFF. The CDR3 DNA reads TGTGCCAGCAGCCAAGAAAAAGGATTGCGCAATGAAAAACTGTTTTTT.

This rearrangement joins TRBV7-2 to TRBJ2-2; D might be TRBD1 or TRBD2, each matching 5 bases. The germline V gene has CDR1 SGHTA and CDR2 FQGNSA. V was shortened by 0 bases and J by 2 bases, with 10 bases between the two germline ends. This CDR3 has 16 amino acids. The CDR3 region is CASSLASGANTGELFF. Here the CDR3 DNA reads TGTGCCAGCAGCTTAGCCTCCGGGGCTAACACCGGGGAGCTGTTTTTT.

The chain links TRBV29-1 to TRBJ1-1; a possible D gene is TRBD1 (6 bases). Trimming stripped 7 bases from V and 1 base from J, with 13 bases between. The germline CDR1 and CDR2 sequences are SQVTM and ANQGSEA. The CDR3 contains 13 residues. The CDR3 nucleotides read TGCAGCGGTCGACAGGCGTGGAACACTGAAGCTTTCTTT. Its translation: CSGRQAWNTEAFF.

V gene TRBV28 combines with J gene TRBJ2-1; TRBD1 agrees at 9 bases. V trimming: 5 bases; J trimming: 0 bases; junction bases outside the gene matches: 5. Germline values: CDR1 MDHEN, CDR2 SYDVKM. The CDR3 loop spans 16 amino acids. CDR3 amino acids: CASSPGTGSSYNEQFF. CDR3 nucleotides: TGTGCCAGCAGTCCGGGGACAGGGAGCTCCTACAATGAGCAGTTCTTC.

CDR3 in amino acids: CSVEEGLAAHNEQFF. The CDR3 nucleotides are TGCAGCGTTGAAGAAGGGTTAGCGGCCCACAATGAGCAGTTCTTC. The chain links TRBV29-1 to TRBJ2-1; D might be TRBD2 (6 bases). The length of the CDR3 is 15 residues. Trimming pared 0 bases from V and 5 bases from J, leaving 14 bases between. CDR1 SQVTM and CDR2 ANQGSEA come from the germline V gene.

Remarks on this clone: The same CDR3 can be traced to other DNA sequences in this sample. The chain employs TRBV28 and TRBJ2-1; no firm D call. Germline assignment: CDR1 MDHEN and CDR2 SYDVKM. V lost 4 bases and J lost 10, with 5 bases in between. This CDR3 comprises 10 residues. CDR3 sequence (DNA): TGTGCCAGCAGTTCTTTCGAGCAGTTCTTC. This translates into CASSSFEQFF.

V and J are TRBV14 and TRBJ2-5, with 7 bases lining up with TRBD1. V dropped 3 bases and J dropped 1; count of bases not matched to a gene: 5. Germline lookup yields CDR1 SGHDN and CDR2 FVKESK. CDR3 length: 15 residues. CDR3 sequence reads: CASSHDRVLQETQYF. DNA for the CDR3: TGTGCCAGCAGCCACGACAGGGTGCTCCAAGAGACCCAGTACTTC.

This sequence joins TRBV4-2 and TRBJ2-4; no definite D call. The CDR3 consists of 15 residues. The germline gives CDR1 LGHNA, CDR2 YNFKEQ. V shed 0 bases and J shed 1 base, with 7 bases lying between them. DNA of the CDR3: TGTGCCAGCAGCCAAGATGGGCACGCCAAAAACATTCAGTACTTC. Its translation: CASSQDGHAKNIQYF.

CDR3 sequence reads: CSPWGSAMVHEQYF. The CDR3 DNA sequence: TGCAGCCCCTGGGGGAGCGCCATGGTACACGAGCAGTACTTC. J is TRBJ2-7 and V is TRBV29-1; D might be TRBD1 or TRBD2, each matching 5 bases. This CDR3 spans 14 amino acids. The V end lost 8 bases, the J end lost 5 bases, and 22 bases lay between the germline ends. The germline CDR1 and CDR2 sequences are SQVTM and ANQGSEA.